Included here is one T cell receptor beta chain sequence, with context. The antigen is unknown. The data are from a study of OX40 agonist ivuxolimab in advanced cancers. The overall study: Ivuxolimab, an agonist antibody against OX40 (CD134), was given to patients. Treatment received earlier with anti-PD-1, anti-PD-L1 or anti-CTLA-4 agents was allowed, and under 50% had some. Study-level results: In general, CD8+ T cells held more expanded clones than CD4+ did, on average.

TCRdb's copy holds only in-frame clones and misses some; the assay was immunoSEQ multiplex PCR. Here the sample spans some 15,000 clones, around 81% being singletons. Per germline, CDR1 SGDLS and CDR2 YYNGEE. The V end lost 4 bases, the J end lost 7 bases, and 11 bases lay between the germline ends. The CDR3 is 12 amino acids. The chain is built from TRBV9 and TRBJ1-2, with D possibly TRBD1 on 6 matching bases. The TCR originated in an adult with an advanced solid tumor such as melanoma, head and neck, liver or kidney cancer. The source was CD4+ or CD8+ T cells sorted from blood, collected in a trial of the OX40 agonist ivuxolimab. CDR3 coding DNA: TGTGCCAGCAGCTACCCAGGGGCTGGCTACACCTTC. Amino acid sequence: CASSYPGAGYTF. Filled out from reference TRBV9 and TRBJ1-2, the complete variable domain reads DSGVTQTPKHLITATGQRVTLRCSPRSGDLSVYWYQQSLDQGLQFLIQYYNGEERAKGNILERFSAQQFPDLHSELNLSSLELGDSALYFCASSYPGAGYTFGSGTRLTVV.